A single TCR beta chain is shown here with its context. The antigen is undetermined. The sample originates from a study of OX40 agonist ivuxolimab in advanced cancers. The protocol was immunoSEQ multiplex PCR, while the TCRdb copy is restricted to in-frame clones and leaves out a portion. The sample shows around 100,000 clones, 75% to 95% of them seen only once. The length of the CDR3 is 15 residues. Germline loops: CDR1 SGHRS, CDR2 YFSETQ. Trimming cost V 0 bases and J 7 bases, with 13 bases left between them. General observations from the study: Undetermined was the antigen specificity of the expanded peripheral T cells.

Patients were ineligible given autoimmune disease history or systemic immunosuppression. Cycle 7 day 1, cycle 4 day 1, and baseline were the timepoints at which blood was sampled. The sequence was collected from an adult with an advanced solid tumor such as melanoma, head and neck, liver or kidney cancer. The specimen was CD4+ or CD8+ T cells sorted from blood, collected in a trial of the OX40 agonist ivuxolimab. This chain joins TRBV5-1 and TRBJ1-4; D perhaps matches TRBD1 (6 bases). Written as DNA, the CDR3 is TGCGCCAGCAGCTTGGAAGGGGGGGCGCCTGAAAAACTGTTTTTT. It yields the protein CASSLEGGAPEKLFF.